The clone carrying this T cell receptor (beta chain) was counted many times. Germline assignment: CDR1 SEHNR and CDR2 FQNEAQ (reference sequence). V lost 0 bases to trimming and J lost 8 bases, with 13 bases between them. The CDR3 consists of 15 residues. The sample is drawn from a study of Graves' ophthalmopathy and Graves' hyperthyroidism. RNA transcripts yielded amplified TCR beta CDR3 regions. First-round RT-PCR relied on HTBI primers, and a second-round multiplex PCR came next. TCRdb analysed the multiplex PCR reads with MiXCR anew, one entry per CDR3 protein. The data hold some 1.1 million distinct CDR3 sequences, with about 35% observed a single time.

Sequencing was performed on peripheral blood or thyroid tissue (not recorded which). This receptor was identified in an adult man with Graves' hyperthyroidism. The chain joins TRBV7-9 to TRBJ1-4, with a tentative D call TRBD1 (6 bases). Here the CDR3 reads CASSLAGASGEKLFF. The CDR3 coding sequence is TGTGCCAGCAGCTTAGCGGGGGCATCCGGCGAAAAACTGTTTTTT. The full variable domain, with the rest looked up from reference TRBV7-9 and TRBJ1-4, is DTGVSQNPRHKITKRGQNVTFRCDPISEHNRLYWYRQTLGQGPEFLTYFQNEAQLEKSRLLSDRFSAERPKGSFSTLEIQRTEQGDSAMYLCASSLAGASGEKLFFGSGTQLSVL.